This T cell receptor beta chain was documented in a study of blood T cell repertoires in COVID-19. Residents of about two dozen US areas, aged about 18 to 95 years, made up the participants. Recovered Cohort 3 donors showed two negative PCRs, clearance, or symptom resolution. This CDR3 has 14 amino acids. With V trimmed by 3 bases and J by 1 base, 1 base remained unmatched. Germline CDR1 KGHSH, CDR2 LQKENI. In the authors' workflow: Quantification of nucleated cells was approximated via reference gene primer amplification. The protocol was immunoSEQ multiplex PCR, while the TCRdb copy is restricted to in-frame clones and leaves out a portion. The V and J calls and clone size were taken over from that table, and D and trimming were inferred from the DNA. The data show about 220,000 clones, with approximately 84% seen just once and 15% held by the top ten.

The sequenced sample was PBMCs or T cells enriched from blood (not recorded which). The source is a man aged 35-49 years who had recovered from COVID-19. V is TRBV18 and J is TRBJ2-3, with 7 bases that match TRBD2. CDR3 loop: CASSPAGGTDTQYF. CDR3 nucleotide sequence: TGTGCCAGCTCACCGGCGGGGGGCACAGATACGCAGTATTTT.